A selection of T cell receptor beta chains follows, all from one sample in a study of long-term antiretroviral therapy in people with HIV. TCRdb's table, derived via immunoSEQ multiplex PCR, lists solely in-frame clones and lacks some. Seen here are about 21,000 clones, around 83% observed once, and the top ten hold roughly 4.5%. Here the sequenced sample was unsorted PBMCs, taken 1.3 years after starting antiretroviral therapy. The receptors were gathered from a man aged 55 to 70 with HIV. CDR3s include the opening cysteine and the closing phenylalanine or tryptophan. The D gene is left open where the match is weak. Some rows mark clone size as missing; the rest say once, few, many or name a class of expanded clone.

D	V	length	size	J	DNA	CDR3
.	TRBV29-1	12	.	TRBJ1-1	TGCAGCGTTGCCGGGGTGAACACTGAAGCTTTCTTT	CSVAGVNTEAFF
.	TRBV29-1	14	.	TRBJ1-2	TGCAGCGTTGCCGGCACTCACTCCTACTATGGCTACACCTTC	CSVAGTHSYYGYTF
TRBD2	TRBV2	16	once	TRBJ2-5	TGTGCCAGCAGTGCCCTTATAGCGGGGGGGTTAGAGACCCAGTACTTC	CASSALIAGGLETQYF
TRBD2	TRBV10-2	15	.	TRBJ2-3	TGCGCCAGTGCCCTGGGACTAGCAGGTCAAGATACGCAGTATTTT	CASALGLAGQDTQYF
TRBD1	TRBV5-1	13	.	TRBJ2-7	TGCGCCAGCAGCTTGCAGGGGGCCCACGAGCAGTACTTC	CASSLQGAHEQYF
.	TRBV10-2	14	.	TRBJ1-1	TGCGCCAGCAGTGTATGGCAGTCGAACACTGAAGCTTTCTTT	CASSVWQSNTEAFF
.	TRBV4-3	16	.	TRBJ2-1	TGCGCCAGCAGCCTCATCGGCGGGGCCTCCTACAATGAGCAGTTCTTC	CASSLIGGASYNEQFF
.	TRBV11-1	14	few	TRBJ1-1	TGTGCCAGCAGCCCGCCGAGTTGGAGGACTGAAGCTTTCTTT	CASSPPSWRTEAFF
TRBD2	TRBV10-3	15	.	TRBJ2-3	TGTGCCATCAGGACTAGCGGGGGAGACGCGTATACGCAGTATTTT	CAIRTSGGDAYTQYF
.	TRBV28	13	few	TRBJ1-2	TGTGCCAGCAGTCCTACGGACCTCTATGGCTACACCTTC	CASSPTDLYGYTF
.	TRBV29-1	15	.	TRBJ2-7	TGCAGCGTTGAATTCGTCCAGGGTCGGTACTACGAGCAGTACTTC	CSVEFVQGRYYEQYF
.	TRBV10-2	13	.	TRBJ1-1	TGCGCCAGCAGTAATCAGGGAATTACTGAAGCTTTCTTT	CASSNQGITEAFF
.	TRBV6-5	15	.	TRBJ1-1	TGTGCCAGCAGGCCCACAGGGAGTTTGCCATGGGAAGCTTTCTTT	CASRPTGSLPWEAFF
.	TRBV5-1	16	.	TRBJ2-2	TGCGCCAGCAGCTTGGGAGCAGTAACGAACACCGGGGAGCTGTTTTTT	CASSLGAVTNTGELFF
.	TRBV9	14	.	TRBJ1-4	TGTGCCAGCAGCGTAGGAGGGAACTATGAAAAACTGTTTTTT	CASSVGGNYEKLFF
.	TRBV12-5	14	few	TRBJ2-7	TGTGCTAGTGGGGCAACCGGGACGAACCAGGAGCAGTACTTC	CASGATGTNQEQYF
.	TRBV2	15	.	TRBJ2-1	TGTGCCAGCAGTGAGAGGAGTCTAGTGAGCAATGAGCAGTTCTTC	CASSERSLVSNEQFF
.	TRBV2	14	.	TRBJ2-1	TGTGCCAGCGTTCTCGGGACACCGTACAATGAGCAGTTCTTC	CASVLGTPYNEQFF
TRBD1	TRBV15	16	.	TRBJ1-2	TGTGCCACCAGCAGAACGACAGGGGGAGGATGGTATGGCTACACCTTC	CATSRTTGGGWYGYTF
.	TRBV5-3	15	.	TRBJ1-1	TGTGCCAGAATCCATCCGGCAGGGAGAAACACTGAAGCTTTCTTT	CARIHPAGRNTEAFF
.	TRBV29-1	12	.	TRBJ2-1	TGCAGCGTTGGAAGCTCCTACAATGAGCAGTTCTTC	CSVGSSYNEQFF
.	TRBV7-9	15	.	TRBJ1-3	TGTGCCAGCAGAGCGTCCGGGACGACTGGAAACACCATATATTTT	CASRASGTTGNTIYF
.	TRBV18	14	.	TRBJ2-7	TGTGCCAGCTCACCCGCAGGGATCGGCTACGAGCAGTACTTC	CASSPAGIGYEQYF
TRBD1	TRBV4-3	17	.	TRBJ2-7	TGCGCCAGCAGCCAAGAATCTGGGGACAGGGCCTTCTACGAGCAGTACTTC	CASSQESGDRAFYEQYF